The 14 T cell receptor beta chains presented below share a single source sample, sequenced in a study of T cell repertoires in aging, cancer and after chemotherapy. Multiplex touch-down PCR with TRB-A/B primers amplified rearranged V-D-J TRB sequences. TCRdb recomputed calls from the multiplex PCR reads with MiXCR, one row per CDR3 protein. The sample consists of over 8,500 distinct CDR3 sequences, approximately 25% of them appearing once. TCR beta rearrangements were amplified from peripheral blood genomic DNA. Sequencing was carried out using blood. The receptors shown here come from a human donor in good health.

This chain connects TRBV7-9 to TRBJ2-5; D remains ambiguous. V lost 0 bases, J lost 3 bases, and 14 bases lay in between. Germline V gene sequence: CDR1 SEHNR, CDR2 FQNEAQ (reference sequence). The CDR3 consists of 16 residues. The CDR3 bases are TGTGCCAGCAGCTTAGCCTGGGATCTTGAGAAAGAGACCCAGTACTTC. Encoded protein: CASSLAWDLEKETQYF. Variable domain in full (rest from reference TRBV7-9 and TRBJ2-5): DTGVSQNPRHKITKRGQNVTFRCDPISEHNRLYWYRQTLGQGPEFLTYFQNEAQLEKSRLLSDRFSAERPKGSFSTLEIQRTEQGDSAMYLCASSLAWDLEKETQYFGPGTRLLVL.

The CDR3 sequence is CASRPQGSYNEQFF. The CDR3 nucleotides read TGTGCCAGCAGGCCACAGGGATCCTACAATGAGCAGTTCTTC. The chain carries TRBV5-4 and TRBJ2-1; a weak D match, TRBD1 (6 bases). CDR1 is SGHNT and CDR2 is YYREEE in the germline V gene (reference sequence). CDR3 length: 14 amino acids. Trimming shortened V by 5 bases and J by 1 base, and 10 bases separated the two germline ends.

Notes on this clonotype: A much bigger clone sits one base away, suggesting this may be a read error. This chain joins TRBV20-1 and TRBJ1-2; 8 bases fit TRBD1. In germline, CDR1 is DFQATT, CDR2 SNEGSKA (reference sequence). V shed 3 bases and J 4 bases; nucleotides not matched to a gene: 7. There are 14 residues in the CDR3. In DNA form, the CDR3 reads TGCAGTGCTAGTAAAAGGACAGGGACCTATGGCTACACCTTC. Translating it yields CSASKRTGTYGYTF.

Relative to its sample, this clonotype is medium-sized (0.01 to 0.1%). The J gene is TRBJ2-7, the V gene TRBV6-5, with 11 bases lining up with TRBD1. CDR3 size: 15 residues. Trimming removed 0 bases from V and 2 bases from J; junction bases left unmatched: 0. Germline V gene data show CDR1 as MNHEY and CDR2 as SVGAGI. CDR3 loop: CASSYSGQGAYEQYF. The CDR3 DNA sequence: TGTGCCAGCAGTTACTCGGGACAGGGGGCCTACGAGCAGTACTTC.

This chain uses TRBV28 with TRBJ2-1; D is tentatively TRBD1 or TRBD2 (6 bases each). Germline values: CDR1 MDHEN, CDR2 SYDVKM. V lost 7 bases and J lost 0, with 16 bases in between. The CDR3 loop spans 16 amino acids. In DNA, the CDR3 is TGTGCCAGCATCCCTGGGGGGCGGAGCTCCTACAATGAGCAGTTCTTC. Amino acid sequence: CASIPGGRSSYNEQFF.

There are a few counts of this clonotype. This sequence joins TRBV5-5 and TRBJ2-7, with 11 bases that match TRBD2. V was pared by 3 bases and J by 3 bases, with 5 bases of the junction left unmatched. Looked up from germline, CDR1 is SGHKS and CDR2 is YYEKEE (reference sequence). CDR3 size: 15 residues. The CDR3 loop is CASSYGTSGIYEQYF. CDR3 coding DNA: TGTGCCAGCAGCTATGGGACTAGCGGCATCTACGAGCAGTACTTC. Full variable domain (rest looked up from reference TRBV5-5 and TRBJ2-7): DAGVTQSPTHLIKTRGQQVTLRCSPISGHKSVSWYQQVLGQGPQFIFQYYEKEERGRGNFPDRFSARQFPNYSSELNVNALLLGDSALYLCASSYGTSGIYEQYFGPGTRLTVT.

The gene calls are TRBV18 and TRBJ2-7, with TRBD2 as a possible D gene (6 bases). The length of the CDR3 is 13 residues. The V gene lost 2 bases and the J gene lost 2 bases, with 7 bases spanning the gap. Germline CDR1 KGHSH, CDR2 LQKENI. CDR3 DNA sequence: TGTGCCAGCTCACCAGGGGGGACCTACGAGCAGTACTTC. Its protein is CASSPGGTYEQYF. Full variable domain (missing parts from reference TRBV18 and TRBJ2-7): NAGVMQNPRHLVRRRGQEARLRCSPMKGHSHVYWYRQLPEEGLKFMVYLQKENIIDESGMPKERFSAEFPKEGPSILRIQQVVRGDSAAYFCASSPGGTYEQYFGPGTRLTVT.

Regarding this clonotype: A much larger clone lies a single base off, so this may be a read error. The V gene is TRBV19, the J gene TRBJ1-1; 7 nucleotides line up with TRBD1. The CDR3 runs to 14 residues. From germline, CDR1 is LNHDA and CDR2 SQIVND (reference sequence). CDR3 in DNA: TGTGCCAGTGTGGGGACAGAGACGAACACTGAAGCTTTATTT. This encodes CASVGTETNTEALF.

This clonotype is classed as large. V usage is TRBV6-2 or TRBV6-3 and J usage is TRBJ2-7, with D tentatively TRBD1 (6 bases). Germline V gene lookup returns CDR1 MNHEY and CDR2 SVGEGT. The CDR3 spans 13 residues. Trimming removed 5 bases at V and 5 bases at J, with 13 bases between. In DNA form, the CDR3 reads TGTGCCAGCAGTGAGGGGGAGACTCACGAGCAGTACTTC. Translating gives CASSEGETHEQYF.

The rearrangement uses TRBV6-5 and TRBJ2-3; D gene unclear. Trimming took 10 bases from V and 0 from J, leaving 11 bases between them. The CDR3 spans 13 residues. Per the germline V gene, CDR1 is MNHEY and CDR2 is SVGAGI. This CDR3 reads CAITASSTDTQYF. CDR3 nucleotide sequence: TGTGCCATCACGGCTAGTAGCACAGATACGCAGTATTTT.

This chain uses TRBV18 with TRBJ1-1; D is perhaps TRBD1 (6 bases). Looked up from germline, CDR1 is KGHSH and CDR2 is LQKENI. The CDR3 sequence is 16 residues long. Trimming removed 4 bases at V and 7 bases at J, with 22 bases between. CDR3 nucleotides: TGTGCCAGCTCACAACTACCTCAGGGGAGGGATGGTGAAGCTTTCTTT. Its translation is CASSQLPQGRDGEAFF.

The V call is TRBV6-1, the J call TRBJ2-4; D is uncertain. V was trimmed by 1 base and J by 15 bases, leaving 10 bases between them. The CDR3 sequence is 11 residues long. In germline, CDR1 is MNHNS, CDR2 SASEGT. CDR3 loop: CASSEGVRRYF. CDR3 coding DNA: TGTGCCAGCAGTGAAGGCGTGAGGAGGTACTTC.

The chain has TRBV28 and TRBJ2-7, with 10 bases matching TRBD2. Trimming at V came to 5 bases and at J to 2 bases, leaving 6 bases not matched to a gene. From germline, CDR1 is MDHEN and CDR2 SYDVKM. The CDR3 runs to 15 residues. The DNA for the CDR3 is TGTGCCAGCAGTCGGGGAGCGGGAGGGCCCTACGAGCAGTACTTC. As protein: CASSRGAGGPYEQYF. Complete variable domain (other parts from reference TRBV28 and TRBJ2-7): DVKVTQSSRYLVKRTGEKVFLECVQDMDHENMFWYRQDPGLGLRLIYFSYDVKMKEKGDIPEGYSVSREKKERFSLILESASTNQTSMYLCASSRGAGGPYEQYFGPGTRLTVT.

The V and J genes are TRBV7-6 and TRBJ2-1; 10 nucleotides align to TRBD2. Germline V gene sequence: CDR1 SGHVS, CDR2 FNYEAQ. The CDR3 contains 16 residues. V gave up 5 bases and J gave up 3 bases; unmatched junction bases: 7. CDR3 nucleotides: TGTGCCAGCAGCCTATACAGCGGGAGGGGCTACAATGAGCAGTTCTTC. It codes for CASSLYSGRGYNEQFF.